The present T cell receptor beta chain was sequenced within a study of T cells in narcolepsy. Broader study findings: HCRT-specific and TRIB2-specific autoreactive clonotypes appeared among same-patient CSF and blood CD4+ clonotypes.

CDR1 is SNHLY, CDR2 FYNNEI, per germline. This CDR3 spans 16 amino acids. Deletions cut 8 bases from V and 0 bases from J, with 17 bases between. With respect to this clone: What it binds is not known.

Sequencing was performed with immunoSEQ multiplex PCR; in TCRdb, only in-frame clones are kept and a portion is missing. The sample consists of tens of thousands of clones, around 80% of them appearing once. The J gene is TRBJ1-5, the V gene TRBV2, with D possibly TRBD1 on 6 matching bases. This TCR was sampled from a human donor with narcolepsy. The specimen sequenced was CD45RA- memory CD4+ T cells from PBMCs. CDR3 nucleotides: TGTGCCAGCTCGGGGGGGCCGCGGTATAGCAATCAGCCCCAGCATTTT. It is translated as CASSGGPRYSNQPQHF.